The 26 T cell receptor beta chains below come from one sample, sequenced in a study of quantifying T cell responses using KT2 cells. Study at large: TCR alpha and beta constant-region primers primed reverse transcription of RNA.

An oligo carrying a UMI was ligated to the cDNA 3' end. First-round PCR used 3 to 4 cycles and beta primers RC1.1 and RC1.2 covering TRBC1 and TRBC2. Each CDR3 protein gets one entry after TCRdb re-called the UMI-ligation and nested PCR reads with MiXCR. The profile shows tens of thousands of distinct CDR3 sequences, more than 9% of them singletons. Input material: PBMCs spiked with cells of the T cell clone KT2. The receptor source for this set is a human donor.

The chain recombines TRBV7-9 with TRBJ2-1, with 7 bases matching TRBD2. V gave up 0 bases and J gave up 3 bases; unmatched junction bases: 5. The CDR3 spans 16 residues. In germline, CDR1 is SEHNR, CDR2 FQNEAQ (reference sequence). The CDR3 is CASSLALADYYNEQFF. The DNA for the CDR3 is TGTGCCAGCAGCTTAGCCCTAGCGGATTACTACAATGAGCAGTTCTTC.

This clonotype showed up many times. The V gene is TRBV27, the J gene TRBJ1-2, with D unresolved. Trimming cost V 6 bases and J 4 bases, with 15 bases left between them. Per germline, CDR1 MNHEY and CDR2 SMNVEV (reference sequence). CDR3 size: 14 residues. DNA for the CDR3: TGTGCCAGCAGCGCCCAGGCCCCCTCCTATGGCTACACCTTC. As protein: CASSAQAPSYGYTF.

This clonotype was counted a few times. The DNA for the CDR3 is TGTGCCAGCAGTTTAGCAGGGGGATCCGCCTACGAGCAGTACTTC. It specifies CASSLAGGSAYEQYF. The chain combines TRBV12-3 or TRBV12-4 with TRBJ2-7; TRBD1 might be the D (6 bases). CDR3 length equals 15 residues. Trimming removed 0 bases at V and 2 bases at J, with 11 bases between.

Ten or more counts support this clonotype. The chain is built from TRBV20-1 and TRBJ2-7; D is tentatively TRBD1 or TRBD2 (5 bases each). CDR1 is DFQATT and CDR2 is SNEGSKA in the germline V gene (reference sequence). Trimming took 6 bases from V and 0 from J, leaving 12 bases between them. The CDR3 length is 13 residues. DNA for the CDR3: TGCAGTGCGAGGGCCAGGGACTCCTACGAGCAGTACTTC. Amino acid sequence: CSARARDSYEQYF.

This clonotype was picked up a small number of times. The V gene is TRBV5-1, the J gene TRBJ1-1; TRBD1 might be the D (5 bases). Germline V gene lookup returns CDR1 SGHRS and CDR2 YFSETQ. The CDR3 has 14 residues. The ends were cut back, 5 bases at V and 5 bases at J, with 16 bases in the middle. In DNA, the CDR3 is TGCGCCAGCAGATTCACACCCTGGGGGACTGAAGCTTTCTTT. Protein: CASRFTPWGTEAFF.

The sample holds a few counts of this clonotype. The chain links TRBV7-2 to TRBJ2-7; 9 bases are shared with TRBD2. The CDR3 runs 14 residues. Trimming took 1 base from V and 6 from J; bases not matched to a gene: 4. The V gene's germline CDR1 is SGHTA and CDR2 FQGNSA. The CDR3 DNA is TGTGCCAGCAGCTTAGGGCTAGCGGGGACCGAGCAGTACTTC. As protein: CASSLGLAGTEQYF.

At least ten counts were recorded for this clonotype. The rearrangement uses TRBV10-2 and TRBJ2-3, with TRBD2 matching 11 bases. The CDR3 is 14 residues long. Trimming removed 8 bases from V and 4 bases from J; junction bases left unmatched: 5. Germline assignment: CDR1 WSHSY and CDR2 SAAADI. The CDR3 loop reads CASLAGGEADTQYF. CDR3 nucleotide sequence: TGCGCCAGCCTAGCGGGGGGCGAGGCAGATACGCAGTATTTT.

V gene TRBV7-2 combines with J gene TRBJ1-2, with D hard to call. This CDR3 contains 12 residues. Germline V gene lookup returns CDR1 SGHTA and CDR2 FQGNSA. Trimming shortened V by 2 bases and J by 5 bases, and 6 bases separated the two germline ends. DNA for the CDR3: TGTGCCAGCAGCTTATCGAGATATGGCTACACCTTC. This encodes CASSLSRYGYTF.

This clonotype was seen a handful of times. This chain uses TRBV5-1 with TRBJ2-1, with TRBD2 matching 14 bases. Per germline, CDR1 SGHRS and CDR2 YFSETQ. This CDR3 comprises 17 residues. The V gene end was trimmed by 4 bases and the J gene end by 9 bases; junction bases not matched to a gene: 12. The CDR3 coding sequence is TGCGCCAGCAGCCTGGAAGGAGGACTAGCGGGGGGTGGTGAGCAGTTCTTC. As protein: CASSLEGGLAGGGEQFF.

This clonotype has a count of ten or more. The V and J genes are TRBV4-2 and TRBJ2-3, with TRBD2 identical over 13 bases. V shed 2 bases and J 1 base; nucleotides not matched to a gene: 6. CDR1 and CDR2 from the germline V gene are LGHNA and YNFKEQ. The CDR3 has 18 amino acids. The CDR3 sequence: CASSQPTGLAGGTDTQYF. The DNA for the CDR3 is TGTGCCAGCAGCCAACCCACCGGACTAGCGGGGGGCACAGATACGCAGTATTTT.

This rearrangement joins TRBV6-1 to TRBJ1-1; 10 bases line up with TRBD1. V lost 6 bases to trimming and J lost 4 bases; unmatched junction nucleotides: 8. This CDR3 region has 15 residues. The germline gives CDR1 MNHNS, CDR2 SASEGT. In nucleotides, the CDR3 is TGTGCCAGCAGGGATTTAGACAGGGGGCCCACTGAAGCTTTCTTT. Its protein is CASRDLDRGPTEAFF.

This clonotype was detected ten times or more. This sequence joins TRBV2 and TRBJ2-3; unclear D gene. The CDR3 runs to 13 residues. Trimming cost V 7 bases and J 0 bases, with 8 bases left between them. The germline gives CDR1 SNHLY, CDR2 FYNNEI. The CDR3 nucleotides read TGTGCCAGCAATCGGGCAAGCACAGATACGCAGTATTTT. It codes for CASNRASTDTQYF. The full variable domain, rest sourced from reference TRBV2 and TRBJ2-3, is EPEVTQTPSHQVTQMGQEVILRCVPISNHLYFYWYRQILGQKVEFLVSFYNNEISEKSEIFDDQFSVERPDGSNFTLKIRSTKLEDSAMYFCASNRASTDTQYFGPGTRLTVL.

The chain carries TRBV18 and TRBJ1-3; 7 bases are shared with TRBD1. This CDR3 has 18 amino acids. The germline V gene encodes CDR1 KGHSH and CDR2 LQKENI. The ends lost 0 bases at V and 1 base at J; junction bases unmatched: 9. The CDR3 nucleotides read TGTGCCAGCTCACCACCGCCCAGGGGGGCTCTTTCTGGAAACACCATATATTTT. Protein sequence: CASSPPPRGALSGNTIYF.

This clonotype was seen a few times. This chain uses TRBV6-1 with TRBJ2-1; no clear D. Trimming removed 3 bases at V and 15 bases at J, with 24 bases between. CDR1 and CDR2 from the germline V gene are MNHNS and SASEGT. The CDR3 contains 15 residues. CDR3 DNA sequence: TGTGCCAGCAGTGATAGGCGGATCAATGAGGTCGGTACGTTCTTC. The encoded protein is CASSDRRINEVGTFF.

This clonotype appeared a few times. The chain has TRBV5-6 and TRBJ2-3; the D is unclear. Germline lookup yields CDR1 SGHDT and CDR2 YYEEEE. V was trimmed by 3 bases and J by 5 bases, leaving 4 bases between them. The CDR3 is made up of 11 amino acids. CDR3 nucleotide sequence: TGTGCCAGCAGCTCAATAGATACGCAGTATTTT. It yields the protein CASSSIDTQYF.

This clonotype was counted a few times. The chain links TRBV20-1 to TRBJ1-1; D not certain. Trimming cost V 0 bases and J 1 base, with 6 bases left between them. The CDR3 has 13 residues. CDR1 is DFQATT, CDR2 SNEGSKA, per germline (reference sequence). Here the CDR3 DNA reads TGCAGTGCTAGAGACGGCTGGAACACTGAAGCTTTCTTT. Its translation is CSARDGWNTEAFF.

The J gene is TRBJ1-2, the V gene TRBV6-5, with unresolved D. The CDR3 loop spans 18 amino acids. Germline V lookup: CDR1 MNHEY, CDR2 SVGAGI. V lost 2 bases, J lost 0 bases, and 19 bases lay in between. The CDR3 DNA is TGTGCCAGCAGTTACAGGGTCGAGATACCGGAAGCTAACTATGGCTACACCTTC. Translated, it gives CASSYRVEIPEANYGYTF.

This chain joins TRBV10-1 and TRBJ2-7; the D call may be TRBD1 or TRBD2 (5 bases each). Trimming stripped 0 bases from V and 10 bases from J, with 13 bases between. Per the germline V gene, CDR1 is WNHNN and CDR2 is SYGVQD (reference sequence). CDR3 length: 13 residues. Here the CDR3 DNA reads TGCGCCAGCAGTGAGTCTGCCGGGGCGCGACAGTACTTC. Its translation: CASSESAGARQYF.

This clonotype was seen only a few times. The chain joins TRBV7-9 to TRBJ2-1; D remains unclear. CDR3 length equals 14 residues. In germline, CDR1 is SEHNR, CDR2 FQNEAQ (reference sequence). Trimming stripped 0 bases from V and 12 bases from J, with 15 bases between. CDR3 sequence reads: CASSLAGLRGVQFF. The DNA of the CDR3 is TGTGCCAGCAGCTTAGCTGGTTTGCGTGGGGTGCAGTTCTTC.

The V and J genes are TRBV5-4 and TRBJ2-6; D remains ambiguous. The CDR3 has 16 residues. V lost 3 bases and J 1 base, leaving 11 bases between the germline ends. Germline CDR1 is SGHNT and CDR2 is YYREEE (reference sequence). This chain's CDR3 is CASSSPTLSGANVLTF. The CDR3 bases are TGTGCCAGCAGCTCACCCACCCTTTCTGGGGCCAACGTCCTGACTTTC.

This clonotype came up a few times. The chain recombines TRBV27 with TRBJ1-4, with no clear D. V shed 6 bases and J shed 0 bases, with 14 bases lying between them. The germline CDR1 and CDR2 sequences are MNHEY and SMNVEV (reference sequence). The CDR3 length is 16 residues. The CDR3 reads CASRYNGLATNEKLFF. The DNA for the CDR3 is TGTGCCAGCAGATACAACGGACTTGCAACTAATGAAAAACTGTTTTTT.

The V call is TRBV12-3 or TRBV12-4, the J call TRBJ2-2; D gene unclear. Trimming took off 6 bases at V and 2 bases at J, with 7 bases between the two ends. The CDR3 is made up of 13 amino acids. CDR3 sequence (DNA): TGTGCCAGCAGGGACCGAAACACCGGGGAGCTGTTTTTT. Its protein product is CASRDRNTGELFF.

This clonotype was seen only a few times. This rearrangement joins TRBV5-5 to TRBJ1-6, with a weak D call TRBD1 (6 bases). The germline gives CDR1 SGHKS, CDR2 YYEKEE (reference sequence). V was cut by 1 base and J by 8 bases, with 13 bases left in between. The CDR3 is 15 residues long. The CDR3 protein is CASSLPSGVYSPLHF. As DNA, the CDR3 is TGTGCCAGCAGCTTGCCATCAGGGGTATATTCACCCCTCCACTTT.

This clonotype has ten or more counts. The gene calls are TRBV7-2 and TRBJ2-7; perhaps TRBD2 as D (6 bases). Germline V gene lookup returns CDR1 SGHTA and CDR2 FQGNSA. The CDR3 covers 15 residues. V lost 1 base to trimming and J lost 5 bases, with 15 bases between them. The chain's CDR3 is CASSLVAAGLDEQYF. The CDR3 DNA follows: TGTGCCAGCAGCTTAGTAGCGGCCGGCCTCGACGAGCAGTACTTC.

This clonotype appeared a single time. J is TRBJ1-2 and V is TRBV29-1; D uncertain. The CDR3 length is 9 residues. Trimming stripped 3 bases from V and 8 bases from J, with 4 bases between. The V gene's germline CDR1 is SQVTM and CDR2 ANQGSEA. In DNA form, the CDR3 reads TGCAGCGTTGACTGGGGCTACACCTTC. Translating it yields CSVDWGYTF.

The chain employs TRBV29-1 and TRBJ2-4, with D perhaps assigned TRBD1 or TRBD2 (7 bases each). The V and J ends lost 6 bases and 5 bases respectively, with 14 bases between them. The CDR3 consists of 13 residues. Germline values: CDR1 SQVTM, CDR2 ANQGSEA. Here the CDR3 reads CSVQGGVQNIQYF. CDR3 in DNA: TGCAGCGTCCAGGGGGGGGTTCAAAACATTCAGTACTTC.